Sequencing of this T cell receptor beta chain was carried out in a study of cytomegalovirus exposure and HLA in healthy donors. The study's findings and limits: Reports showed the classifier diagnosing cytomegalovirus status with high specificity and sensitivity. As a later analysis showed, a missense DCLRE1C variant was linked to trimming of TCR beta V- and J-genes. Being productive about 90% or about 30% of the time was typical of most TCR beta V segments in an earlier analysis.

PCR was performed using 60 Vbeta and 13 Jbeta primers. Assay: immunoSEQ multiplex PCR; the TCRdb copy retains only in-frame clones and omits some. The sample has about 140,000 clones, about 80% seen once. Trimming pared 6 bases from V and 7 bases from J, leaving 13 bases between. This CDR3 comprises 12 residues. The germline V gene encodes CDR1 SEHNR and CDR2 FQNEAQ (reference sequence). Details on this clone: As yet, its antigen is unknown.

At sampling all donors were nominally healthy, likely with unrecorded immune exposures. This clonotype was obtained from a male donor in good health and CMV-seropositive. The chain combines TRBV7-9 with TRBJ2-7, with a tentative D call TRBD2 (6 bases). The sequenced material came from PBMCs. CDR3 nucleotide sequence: TGTGCCAGCAGTATCGACGCGGGAGAGCAGTACTTC. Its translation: CASSIDAGEQYF.